This T cell receptor (beta chain) was sequenced for a study of monozygotic twins with inflammatory bowel disease. TCRdb reprocessed the 5' RACE reads, with one entry per CDR3 protein and no DNA. The listing records 200,000 to 250,000 distinct CDR3 sequences. The CDR3 runs 13 residues. Per the germline V gene, CDR1 is SGHTA and CDR2 is FQGNSA. Blood samples measuring approximately 2.3 ml were taken per donor. Unsorted whole blood yielded the total RNA, with T cells left unselected. This TCR derives from a human donor with ulcerative colitis or Crohn's disease, or a healthy co-twin of an affected twin (not recorded which). The chain employs TRBV7-2 and TRBJ1-6; TCRdb proposes TRBD1, but this gene call is untestable without DNA. Sequencing used blood. CDR3 amino acids: CASLKPGDSPLHF.